This T cell receptor (beta chain) is drawn from a study of cytomegalovirus exposure and HLA in healthy donors. In the study overall: There were 117 million unique TCR beta sequences, drawn from 150 million to 200 million T cells, in an earlier analysis. An early release of data contained roughly 90 million unique TCRs, which came from HLA-typed donors.

Germline-derived CDR1 and CDR2 are LNHNV and YYDKDF (reference sequence). The CDR3 is 15 residues long. Trimming removed 5 bases at V and 6 bases at J, with 17 bases between. 13 Jbeta primers and 60 Vbeta primers were used for the PCR. The data were produced by immunoSEQ multiplex PCR, yet TCRdb's version contains in-frame clones alone and is incomplete. The sample includes some 150,000 clones, around 80% of them seen just once. The chain uses TRBV15 and TRBJ2-1; maybe TRBD1 (6 bases). This clonotype was obtained from a woman in her 30s in good health and CMV-seronegative. Source material: PBMCs. CDR3 coding DNA: TGTGCCACCAGCCCCGGGACACACGACTTCAATGAGCAGTTCTTC. Translated, it gives CATSPGTHDFNEQFF. The full variable domain, rest sourced from reference TRBV15 and TRBJ2-1, is DAMVIQNPRYQVTQFGKPVTLSCSQTLNHNVMYWYQQKSSQAPKLLFHYYDKDFNNEADTPDNFQSRRPNTSFCFLDIRSPGLGDTAMYLCATSPGTHDFNEQFFGPGTRLTVL.